A selection of T cell receptor beta chains follows, all from one sample in a study of blood T cell repertoires in COVID-19. Profiled with immunoSEQ multiplex PCR; TCRdb holds only in-frame clones, not every one. The table has 250,000 or so clones, 86% seen once. The sample consisted of PBMCs or T cells enriched from blood (not recorded which). The receptors come from a man aged 40-49 years who had recovered from COVID-19. The CDR3 runs from the conserved cysteine through the conserved F or W.

V gene	J gene	CDR3 protein
TRBV2	TRBJ1-1	CASSDSQNTEAFF
TRBV27	TRBJ1-4	CASSLSWDSGEKLFF
TRBV11-3	TRBJ2-3	CASSPEGLANPDTQYF
TRBV6-5	TRBJ1-1	CASRHSNTEAFF
TRBV5-8	TRBJ1-1	CASSLATINTEAFF
TRBV28	TRBJ1-2	CASSLGQETYGYTF
TRBV28	TRBJ1-1	CASRPWTGANTEAFF
TRBV10-3	TRBJ1-3	CATAGVGNTIYF
TRBV28	TRBJ2-7	CASSYTPGTDYYEQYF
TRBV27	TRBJ1-1	CASSLLDSRTEAFF
TRBV5-8	TRBJ2-7	CASSWRQGRAEQYF
TRBV10-3	TRBJ1-2	CAISEGRGGGYGYTF
TRBV5-6	TRBJ1-5	CASSTLKQELNQPQHF
TRBV28	TRBJ1-6	CASRQANSPLHF
TRBV6-5	TRBJ2-7	CASSLTGTPNEQYF
TRBV27	TRBJ2-7	CASRGRITYEQYF
TRBV19	TRBJ2-7	CASSIDLGTGIYYEQYF
TRBV28	TRBJ2-7	CASSLFQRLRSYEQYF
TRBV5-6	TRBJ1-6	CASSRGQGQNSPLHF